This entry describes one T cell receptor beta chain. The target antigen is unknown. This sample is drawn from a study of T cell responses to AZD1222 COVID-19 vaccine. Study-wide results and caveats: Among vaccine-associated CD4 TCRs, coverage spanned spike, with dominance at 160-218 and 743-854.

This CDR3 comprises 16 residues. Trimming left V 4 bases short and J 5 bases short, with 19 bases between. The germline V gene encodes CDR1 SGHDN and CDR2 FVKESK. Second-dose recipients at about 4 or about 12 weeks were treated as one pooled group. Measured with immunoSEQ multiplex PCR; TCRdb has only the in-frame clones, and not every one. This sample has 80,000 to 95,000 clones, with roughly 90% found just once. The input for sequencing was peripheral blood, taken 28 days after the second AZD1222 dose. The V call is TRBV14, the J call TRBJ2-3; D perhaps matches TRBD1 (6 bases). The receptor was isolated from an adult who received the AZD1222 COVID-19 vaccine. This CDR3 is CASSLGTSKSGDTQYF. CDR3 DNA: TGTGCCAGCAGCCTCGGGACATCCAAATCGGGAGATACGCAGTATTTT.